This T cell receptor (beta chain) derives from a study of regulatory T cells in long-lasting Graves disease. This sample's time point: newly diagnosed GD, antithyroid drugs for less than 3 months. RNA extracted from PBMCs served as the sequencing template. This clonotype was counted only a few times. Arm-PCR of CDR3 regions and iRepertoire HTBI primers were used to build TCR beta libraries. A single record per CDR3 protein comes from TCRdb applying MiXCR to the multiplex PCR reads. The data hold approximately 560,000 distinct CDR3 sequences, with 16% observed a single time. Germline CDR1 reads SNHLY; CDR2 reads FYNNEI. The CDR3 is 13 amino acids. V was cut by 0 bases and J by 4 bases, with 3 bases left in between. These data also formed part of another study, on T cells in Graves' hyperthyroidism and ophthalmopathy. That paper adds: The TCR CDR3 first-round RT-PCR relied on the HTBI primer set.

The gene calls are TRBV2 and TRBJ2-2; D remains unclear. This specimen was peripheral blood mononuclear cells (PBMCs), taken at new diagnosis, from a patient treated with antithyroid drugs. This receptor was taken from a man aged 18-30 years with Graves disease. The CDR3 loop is CASSEAATGELFF. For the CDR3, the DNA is TGTGCCAGCAGTGAAGCCGCCACCGGGGAGCTGTTTTTT.